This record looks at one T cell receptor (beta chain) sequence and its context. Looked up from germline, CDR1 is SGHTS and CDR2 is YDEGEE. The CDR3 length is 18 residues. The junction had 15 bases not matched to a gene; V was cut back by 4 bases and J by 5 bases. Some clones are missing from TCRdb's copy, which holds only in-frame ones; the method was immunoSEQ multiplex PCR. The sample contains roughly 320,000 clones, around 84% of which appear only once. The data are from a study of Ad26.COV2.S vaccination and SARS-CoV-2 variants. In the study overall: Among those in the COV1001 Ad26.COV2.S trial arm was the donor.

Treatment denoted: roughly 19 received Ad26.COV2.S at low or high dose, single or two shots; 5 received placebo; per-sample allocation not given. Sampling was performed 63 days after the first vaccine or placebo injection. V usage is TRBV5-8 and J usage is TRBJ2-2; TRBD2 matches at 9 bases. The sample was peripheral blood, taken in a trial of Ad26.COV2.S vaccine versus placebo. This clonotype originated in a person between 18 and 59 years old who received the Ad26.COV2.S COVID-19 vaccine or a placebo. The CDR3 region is CASSGPQGLAGSTGELFF. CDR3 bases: TGTGCCAGCAGCGGGCCCCAGGGGCTAGCGGGGAGTACCGGGGAGCTGTTTTTT.